One sample yielded the 4 T cell receptor beta chains listed below, sequenced in a study of TIL therapy for anti-PD-1-resistant metastatic lung cancer. The immunoSEQ assay was v3. Libraries were prepared by immunoSEQ multiplex PCR; TCRdb keeps only in-frame clonotypes and omits some of them. This table has about 19,000 clones, about 75% appearing once. Regarding time point: pre-treatment sample, taken before nivolumab and TIL therapy. The specimen was blood, collected at baseline. These receptors were taken from a person aged 25 to 85 with non-small cell lung cancer.

V gene TRBV30 combines with J gene TRBJ1-1; D might be TRBD1 (6 bases). CDR1 is GTSNPN and CDR2 is SVGIG in the germline V gene (reference sequence). This CDR3 has 12 amino acids. V was trimmed by 8 bases and J by 11 bases, leaving 21 bases between them. The CDR3 DNA follows: TGTGCCCTAGGAGGGGGGGCGAGTTACGCTTTCTTT. It codes for CALGGGASYAFF. The whole variable domain, filled in from reference TRBV30 and TRBJ1-1, reads SQTIHQWPATLVQPVGSPLSLECTVEGTSNPNLYWYRQAAGRGLQLLFYSVGIGQISSEVPQNLSASRPQDRQFILSSKKLLLSDSGFYLCALGGGASYAFFGQGTRLTVV.

V gene TRBV11-2 combines with J gene TRBJ2-1, with a tentative D call TRBD1 (7 bases). This CDR3 has 17 residues. V lost 1 base and J 6 bases, leaving 19 bases between the germline ends. The germline CDR1 and CDR2 sequences are SGHAT and FQNNGV. In DNA, the CDR3 is TGTGCCAGCAGCTTAGGGTCAGGGGGGATCCGGGGCAATGAGCAGTTCTTC. Translating gives CASSLGSGGIRGNEQFF.

The rearrangement uses TRBV5-3 and TRBJ2-7; TRBD1 agrees at 11 bases. TRBV5-3 is designated an ORF whose function remains uncertain. This CDR3 spans 15 amino acids. The ends lost 4 bases at V and 3 bases at J; junction bases unmatched: 6. CDR3 sequence reads: CARSDAGTGGYEQYF. CDR3 sequence (DNA): TGTGCCAGAAGCGATGCCGGGACAGGGGGCTACGAGCAGTACTTC.

The rearrangement uses TRBV2 and TRBJ2-7, with TRBD1 identical over 11 bases. The length of the CDR3 is 19 residues. Germline CDR1 reads SNHLY; CDR2 reads FYNNEI. V gave up 5 bases and J gave up 3 bases; unmatched junction bases: 18. The CDR3 DNA sequence: TGTGCCAGCAGTCCAGCGGGACAGGGGGGGCCCTGGGCCTTCTACGAGCAGTACTTC. Protein sequence: CASSPAGQGGPWAFYEQYF.